A single sample is the source of the 13 T cell receptor beta chains below, sequenced in a study of cytomegalovirus exposure and HLA in healthy donors. The PCR contained 60 Vbeta and 13 Jbeta primers. Repertoires were generated with immunoSEQ multiplex PCR, while TCRdb's copy carries only in-frame clones and drops some. The sample yields approximately 150,000 clones, around 80% seen once. The sample consisted of PBMCs. Receptor source: a man in his forties or fifties in good health and CMV-seronegative.

The chain uses TRBV5-8 and TRBJ1-5; 7 positions match TRBD1. CDR1 is SGHTS and CDR2 is YDEGEE in the germline V gene. V trimming: 0 bases; J trimming: 7 bases; junction bases outside the gene matches: 7. The CDR3 is 15 amino acids. The chain's CDR3 is CASSLARGRGQPQHF. The CDR3 nucleotides are TGTGCCAGCAGCTTGGCCAGAGGCAGGGGGCAGCCCCAGCATTTT.

This clone was counted between two and nine times. This chain joins TRBV7-3 and TRBJ1-1, with unresolved D. V lost 5 bases and J 0 bases, leaving 7 bases between the germline ends. The CDR3 spans 13 residues. Germline V gene lookup returns CDR1 SGHTA and CDR2 FQGTGA. CDR3 bases: TGTGCCAGCAGCAATACGGTGAACACTGAAGCTTTCTTT. Translation gives CASSNTVNTEAFF.

The chain is built from TRBV6-5 and TRBJ2-1; no reliable D call. The V gene's germline CDR1 is MNHEY and CDR2 SVGAGI. The CDR3 has 12 residues. Trimming removed 7 bases from V and 4 bases from J, with 8 bases in between. Written as DNA, the CDR3 is TGTGCCAGCAAAGACGGGTACAATGAGCAGTTCTTC. It is translated as CASKDGYNEQFF.

V gene TRBV25-1 combines with J gene TRBJ2-4, with TRBD1 matching 9 bases. Trimming took 4 bases from V and 6 from J; bases not matched to a gene: 1. Germline CDR1 MGHDK, CDR2 SYGVNS. This CDR3 comprises 13 residues. In DNA, the CDR3 is TGTGCCAGCAGTGTGACAGGGGGAAACATTCAGTACTTC. It codes for CASSVTGGNIQYF. Filled out from reference TRBV25-1 and TRBJ2-4, the complete variable domain reads EADIYQTPRYLVIGTGKKITLECSQTMGHDKMYWYQQDPGMELHLIHYSYGVNSTEKGDLSSESTVSRIRTEHFPLTLESARPSHTSQYLCASSVTGGNIQYFGAGTRLSVL.

In this sample, this clone turned up a few times. The chain employs TRBV5-4 and TRBJ2-1; 8 bases map to TRBD1. Trimming removed 4 bases from V and 1 base from J; junction bases left unmatched: 7. The CDR3 spans 16 residues. CDR1 is SGHNT and CDR2 is YYREEE in the germline V gene (reference sequence). CDR3 loop: CASSAGQGRSYNEQFF. CDR3 bases: TGTGCCAGCAGCGCCGGACAGGGTCGGTCCTACAATGAGCAGTTCTTC.

This chain joins TRBV6-5 and TRBJ2-3, with 9 bases lining up with TRBD1. The CDR3 loop spans 14 amino acids. Trimming cost V 6 bases and J 4 bases; bases outside gene matches: 5. Germline V gives CDR1 MNHEY, CDR2 SVGAGI. This chain's CDR3 is CASRGTGRSDTQYF. DNA of the CDR3: TGTGCCAGCAGAGGGACAGGGCGCTCAGATACGCAGTATTTT.

The genes are TRBV28 and TRBJ1-2; TRBD1 might be the D (5 bases). Germline V lookup: CDR1 MDHEN, CDR2 SYDVKM. Trimming took 3 bases from V and 7 from J, leaving 12 bases between them. This CDR3 is built from 13 residues. The CDR3 spells CASSLGRGGGYTF. In DNA form, the CDR3 reads TGTGCCAGCAGTTTGGGACGGGGAGGTGGCTACACCTTC.

This clone was detected only a few times. The chain recombines TRBV7-2 with TRBJ1-4; D gene unclear. Trimming left V 5 bases short and J 8 bases short, with 9 bases between. The CDR3 is 12 amino acids. Germline V lookup: CDR1 SGHTA, CDR2 FQGNSA. DNA of the CDR3: TGTGCCAGCAGCCATACAGAGGAAAAACTGTTTTTT. Translating it yields CASSHTEEKLFF.

The chain links TRBV9 to TRBJ2-5, with 10 bases fitting TRBD2. V lost 0 bases to trimming and J lost 5 bases; unmatched junction nucleotides: 16. CDR1 and CDR2 from the germline V gene are SGDLS and YYNGEE. The length of the CDR3 is 19 residues. The CDR3 spells CASSVGVGLAGALGETQYF. The CDR3 DNA reads TGTGCCAGCAGCGTAGGGGTGGGGCTAGCGGGAGCCCTCGGGGAGACCCAGTACTTC.

This clone turned up a few times. The chain links TRBV5-5 to TRBJ2-1; D remains unclear. The CDR3 sequence is 15 residues long. Germline CDR1 is SGHKS and CDR2 is YYEKEE (reference sequence). Between the trimmed V and J ends, which lost 4 bases and 1 base, there was a span of 12 bases. As DNA, the CDR3 is TGTGCCAGCAGCGTTAGCTTATCATCCTACAATGAGCAGTTCTTC. As protein: CASSVSLSSYNEQFF. Looking up the rest from reference TRBV5-5 and TRBJ2-1 gives the full variable domain: DAGVTQSPTHLIKTRGQQVTLRCSPISGHKSVSWYQQVLGQGPQFIFQYYEKEERGRGNFPDRFSARQFPNYSSELNVNALLLGDSALYLCASSVSLSSYNEQFFGPGTRLTVL.

Only a few counts were recorded for this clone. This sequence joins TRBV18 and TRBJ1-5; a weak D match, TRBD1 (5 bases). The CDR3 contains 16 residues. CDR1 is KGHSH and CDR2 is LQKENI in the germline V gene. V was pared by 6 bases and J by 1 base, with 16 bases between. This CDR3 reads CASSSGAPWSNQPQHF. The CDR3 region has the DNA TGTGCCAGCTCTAGCGGGGCCCCATGGAGCAATCAGCCCCAGCATTTT.

The chain carries TRBV30 and TRBJ2-3; TRBD1 matches 10 bases. The trim removed 2 bases at V and 5 bases at J, leaving 7 bases unmatched. Germline V CDR1 and CDR2: GTSNPN, SVGIG (reference sequence). The CDR3 spans 15 residues. The CDR3 DNA reads TGTGCCTGGAGTATCGGGACAGGGGCCGTAGATACGCAGTATTTT. It codes for CAWSIGTGAVDTQYF.

This chain links TRBV2 with TRBJ2-5, with a possible D match to TRBD2 (5 bases). With 2 bases removed from V and 4 bases from J, the gap between germline ends came to 11 bases. This CDR3 has 14 amino acids. Per germline, CDR1 SNHLY and CDR2 FYNNEI. The CDR3 region is CASSESLAVETQYF. For the CDR3, the DNA is TGTGCCAGCAGTGAATCTCTAGCAGTAGAGACCCAGTACTTC.